Presented here are 32 T cell receptor beta chains from one specimen sequenced in a study of blood T cells in healthy people across ages. The use of a sample-barcoded 5' primer and a J-beta primer mix characterized a second PCR of roughly 7 to 11 cycles. TCRdb re-analysed the 5' RACE reads in MiXCR, keeping a single row per CDR3 protein. Among over a million distinct CDR3 sequences listed, approximately 59% were seen once. Specimen: blood. The receptor set was obtained from a man between 18 and 29 years old in good health.

The J gene is TRBJ2-5, the V gene TRBV28, with a tentative D call TRBD2 (6 bases). The J call may be incorrect, as the DNA end agrees better with TRBJ2-7. CDR1 and CDR2 from the germline V gene are MDHEN and SYDVKM. This CDR3 has 10 residues. This CDR3 reads CAAGRYEQYF. CDR3 nucleotides: TGTGCGGCGGGGCGGTACGAGCAGTACTTC.

V gene TRBV5-1 combines with J gene TRBJ2-2; 9 positions agree with TRBD2. CDR3 length equals 16 residues. Germline lookup yields CDR1 SGHRS and CDR2 YFSETQ. V lost 3 bases to trimming and J lost 2 bases; unmatched junction nucleotides: 5. CDR3: CASSSASGINTGELFF. The CDR3 DNA follows: TGCGCCAGCAGCTCCGCTAGCGGGATTAACACCGGGGAGCTGTTTTTT.

The chain employs TRBV7-9 and TRBJ2-7; D not certain. The V end was cut by 7 bases, the J end by 1 base, with 11 bases between. This CDR3 comprises 13 residues. The germline gives CDR1 SEHNR, CDR2 FQNEAQ (reference sequence). The DNA for the CDR3 is TGTGCCAGCATGACCCTAGAGTCCTACGAGCAGTACTTC. It is translated as CASMTLESYEQYF.

V and J are TRBV11-2 and TRBJ2-1, with D possibly matching TRBD2 (5 bases). V lost 5 bases and J lost 6, with 11 bases in between. The CDR3 consists of 13 residues. Germline CDR1 is SGHAT and CDR2 is FQNNGV. CDR3 sequence (DNA): TGTGCCAGCAGCGTACGGGGTCTCAATGAGCAGTTCTTC. Translating it yields CASSVRGLNEQFF.

Only a few counts were recorded for this clonotype. The chain couples TRBV20-1 to TRBJ2-1; D may be TRBD2 (6 bases). The V gene's germline CDR1 is DFQATT and CDR2 SNEGSKA (reference sequence). There are 14 residues in the CDR3. V gave up 6 bases and J gave up 5 bases, with 17 bases separating them. In nucleotides, the CDR3 is TGCAGTGCCTCCGTGGGGGAGGCGGACAATGAGCAGTTCTTC. Amino acids: CSASVGEADNEQFF.

About this clonotype itself: At one of its ends the junction is not consistent with the germline gene, which may arise from a read error. V gene TRBV7-9 combines with J gene TRBJ2-7; TRBD2 might be the D (7 bases). Germline V CDR1 and CDR2: SEHNR, FQNEAQ (reference sequence). The CDR3 extends over 16 amino acids. In DNA, the CDR3 is TGTGCCAGCAGCTTAGTTTTCGGGGGGCCCTCCCACGAGCAGTACTTC. Its protein product is CASSLVFGGPSHEQYF.

V and J are TRBV29-1 and TRBJ2-4, with a possible D match to TRBD1 (5 bases). The better agreement between TRBJ2-5 and the DNA end casts doubt on the J call. Germline loops: CDR1 SQVTM, CDR2 ANQGSEA. This CDR3 has 13 residues. The CDR3 spells CSAYRSRKETQYF. The DNA for the CDR3 is TGCAGCGCTTACAGGTCCCGAAAAGAGACCCAGTACTTC.

The table lists this clonotype with a few counts. The chain carries TRBV7-9 and TRBJ2-3; 11 bases line up with TRBD2. With V trimmed by 5 bases and J by 1 base, 5 bases remained unmatched. Germline loops: CDR1 SEHNR, CDR2 FQNEAQ (reference sequence). This CDR3 has 16 residues. The CDR3 loop is CASSPTSGRGTDTQYF. The CDR3 coding sequence is TGTGCCAGCAGCCCCACTAGCGGGAGAGGCACAGATACGCAGTATTTT.

This chain links TRBV7-2 with TRBJ2-5, with 7 bases that match TRBD2. The germline V gene has CDR1 SGHTA and CDR2 FQGNSA. This CDR3 is 13 amino acids long. Trimming took 7 bases from V and 5 from J; bases not matched to a gene: 7. The DNA for the CDR3 is TGTGCCAGCAACGAACTAGCGCGGGAGACCCAGTACTTC. The encoded protein is CASNELARETQYF.

The chain recombines TRBV6-2 or TRBV6-3 with TRBJ2-7; D unresolved. V gave up 7 bases and J gave up 2 bases, with 21 bases separating them. CDR1 is MNHEY, CDR2 SVGEGT, per germline. This CDR3 is built from 16 residues. The DNA for the CDR3 is TGTGCCAGCACTGGGGTCGAGAAGATCCGCACCTACGAGCAGTACTTC. Protein product: CASTGVEKIRTYEQYF.

This clonotype showed up just a few times. The chain combines TRBV4-1 with TRBJ2-3; D gene unclear. The germline V gene encodes CDR1 MGHRA and CDR2 YSYEKL. Trimming shortened V by 1 base and J by 11 bases, and 13 bases separated the two germline ends. This CDR3 is 13 amino acids long. The chain's CDR3 is CASSQALVMEQYF. DNA of the CDR3: TGCGCCAGCAGCCAAGCTTTGGTGATGGAGCAGTATTTT.

The chain carries TRBV12-3 or TRBV12-4 and TRBJ1-2, with D hard to call. V was shortened by 5 bases and J by 8 bases, with 9 bases between the two germline ends. This CDR3 has 11 residues. The CDR3 region is CASSATRGYTF. CDR3 coding DNA: TGTGCCAGCAGTGCTACGAGAGGCTACACCTTC.

This clonotype appeared a few times. V is TRBV10-3 and J is TRBJ2-1; 10 nucleotides agree with TRBD2. The CDR3 loop spans 14 amino acids. The trim removed 5 bases at V and 9 bases at J, leaving 7 bases unmatched. Germline loops: CDR1 ENHRY, CDR2 SYGVKD. CDR3 DNA sequence: TGTGCCATCAGTCAGCGGGAGGGTCTGAGTGAGCAGTTCTTC. The encoded protein is CAISQREGLSEQFF.

The chain uses TRBV6-2 or TRBV6-3 and TRBJ2-5; TRBD2 matches at 8 bases. Germline assignment: CDR1 MNHEY and CDR2 SVGEGT. J gave up 7 bases and V 7 bases, and 11 bases lay outside the gene matches. The CDR3 loop spans 14 amino acids. The CDR3 here is CASNKLAASGTQYF. Written as DNA, the CDR3 is TGTGCCAGCAACAAACTAGCGGCCTCCGGGACCCAGTACTTC.

This clonotype was counted a few times. The chain carries TRBV20-1 and TRBJ1-2; no clear D gene. This CDR3 is 11 amino acids long. V dropped 3 bases and J dropped 3 bases, with 5 bases sitting between them. Germline values: CDR1 DFQATT, CDR2 SNEGSKA (reference sequence). CDR3 sequence (DNA): TGCAGTGCTAGGATGGACTATGGCTACACCTTC. This translates into CSARMDYGYTF.

The genes are TRBV11-1 and TRBJ2-4; 9 positions match TRBD1. The J call may be mistaken, given a closer DNA end match to TRBJ2-7. CDR1 is SGHAT and CDR2 is FQDESV in the germline V gene (reference sequence). This CDR3 is 13 amino acids long. CDR3: CASGGTGTYEQYF. The DNA of the CDR3 is TGTGCCAGCGGAGGGACAGGGACCTACGAGCAGTACTTC.

The rearrangement links TRBV29-1 to TRBJ1-1; D is unclear. CDR3 length: 13 residues. The V and J ends lost 5 bases and 0 bases respectively, with 10 bases between them. The germline CDR1 and CDR2 sequences are SQVTM and ANQGSEA. For the CDR3, the DNA is TGCAGCGTTCGAGGGATGATGAACACTGAAGCTTTCTTT. Protein: CSVRGMMNTEAFF. Combining the CDR3 with reference TRBV29-1 and TRBJ1-1 gives the whole variable domain SAVISQKPSRDICQRGTSLTIQCQVDSQVTMMFWYRQQPGQSLTLIATANQGSEATYESGFVIDKFPISRPNLTFSTLTVSNMSPEDSSIYLCSVRGMMNTEAFFGQGTRLTVV.

The chain is built from TRBV7-9 and TRBJ2-1; D not resolved. Trimming cost V 6 bases and J 4 bases, with 16 bases left between them. The CDR3 runs to 15 residues. CDR1 and CDR2 (germline): SEHNR, FQNEAQ (reference sequence). The CDR3 sequence is CASRWERVAYNEQFF. In DNA, the CDR3 is TGTGCCAGCAGATGGGAACGGGTCGCTTACAATGAGCAGTTCTTC. The full variable domain, rest sourced from reference TRBV7-9 and TRBJ2-1, is DTGVSQNPRHKITKRGQNVTFRCDPISEHNRLYWYRQTLGQGPEFLTYFQNEAQLEKSRLLSDRFSAERPKGSFSTLEIQRTEQGDSAMYLCASRWERVAYNEQFFGPGTRLTVL.

In this sample, this clonotype turned up once. The genes are TRBV7-9 and TRBJ1-5; no reliable D call. Trimming cost V 1 base and J 7 bases, with 8 bases left between them. CDR1 and CDR2 from the germline V gene are SEHNR and FQNEAQ (reference sequence). CDR3 size: 13 residues. CDR3 sequence reads: CASSLDGEQPQHF. The CDR3 DNA is TGTGCCAGCAGCTTAGACGGGGAACAGCCCCAGCATTTT.

This rearrangement joins TRBV20-1 to TRBJ2-1; 10 bases are a match to TRBD2. Germline V CDR1 and CDR2: DFQATT, SNEGSKA (reference sequence). The CDR3 covers 14 residues. V shed 4 bases and J 4 bases; nucleotides not matched to a gene: 4. CDR3 bases: TGCAGTGCTATAAGCGGGGGGGGATACAATGAGCAGTTCTTC. Residues: CSAISGGGYNEQFF.

V and J are TRBV6-2 or TRBV6-3 and TRBJ2-5, with D uncertain. Trimming took off 9 bases at V and 0 bases at J, with 8 bases between the two ends. Germline-derived CDR1 and CDR2 are MNHEY and SVGEGT. CDR3 size: 12 residues. CDR3 protein: CASGPHQETQYF. CDR3 DNA sequence: TGTGCCAGTGGACCCCACCAAGAGACCCAGTACTTC.

This clonotype showed up just a few times. The rearrangement links TRBV4-2 to TRBJ2-6; TRBD1 matches at 9 bases. Germline V gives CDR1 LGHNA, CDR2 YNFKEQ. After removal of 5 bases from V and 1 base from J, the junction contained 9 bases not matched to a gene. This CDR3 has 18 amino acids. CDR3 nucleotides: TGTGCCAGCAGCGGACAACAGGGGGCTTTGTCTGGGGCCAACGTCCTGACTTTC. It codes for CASSGQQGALSGANVLTF.

The V and J genes are TRBV7-9 and TRBJ2-3, with TRBD2 as a possible D gene (6 bases). CDR1 and CDR2 from the germline V gene are SEHNR and FQNEAQ (reference sequence). The CDR3 has 14 residues. The V gene lost 7 bases and the J gene lost 8 bases, with 19 bases spanning the gap. CDR3 protein: CASTISGLGGTQYF. DNA of the CDR3: TGTGCCAGCACCATTAGCGGTCTCGGGGGTACGCAGTATTTT. Variable domain in full (rest from reference TRBV7-9 and TRBJ2-3): DTGVSQNPRHKITKRGQNVTFRCDPISEHNRLYWYRQTLGQGPEFLTYFQNEAQLEKSRLLSDRFSAERPKGSFSTLEIQRTEQGDSAMYLCASTISGLGGTQYFGPGTRLTVL.

The chain combines TRBV10-3 with TRBJ2-5; D is perhaps TRBD2 (6 bases). CDR1 is ENHRY and CDR2 is SYGVKD in the germline V gene. V was shortened by 2 bases and J by 2 bases, with 9 bases between the two germline ends. The CDR3 contains 14 residues. CDR3 nucleotides: TGTGCCATCAGTGAGGCGACTAGTCAAGAGACCCAGTACTTC. Encoded protein: CAISEATSQETQYF.

This clonotype occurred many times. The V call is TRBV3-1, the J call TRBJ2-7, with unresolved D. Per the germline V gene, CDR1 is LGHDT and CDR2 is YNNKEL (reference sequence). The V and J ends lost 0 bases and 7 bases respectively, with 10 bases between them. The length of the CDR3 is 13 residues. The CDR3 loop is CASSQERGTEQYF. The CDR3 nucleotides are TGTGCCAGCAGCCAAGAAAGAGGTACAGAGCAGTACTTC.

The chain carries TRBV20-1 and TRBJ2-1; a possible D gene is TRBD2 (5 bases). CDR1 and CDR2 from the germline V gene are DFQATT and SNEGSKA (reference sequence). Between the trimmed V and J ends, which lost 0 bases and 0 bases, there was a span of 12 bases. This CDR3 comprises 16 residues. The CDR3: CSARDHTSRSYNEQFF. The CDR3 nucleotides are TGCAGTGCTAGAGACCATACTAGTCGCTCCTACAATGAGCAGTTCTTC.

This clonotype was seen a few times. V usage is TRBV6-6 and J usage is TRBJ1-4, with unresolved D. CDR3 length: 13 residues. V was clipped by 4 bases and J by 4 bases, with 7 bases between them. The germline V gene has CDR1 MNHNY and CDR2 SVGAGI (reference sequence). The CDR3 spells CASSSGFNEKLFF. The CDR3 nucleotides read TGTGCCAGCAGTTCGGGATTTAATGAAAAACTGTTTTTT.

This clonotype has just one count. The rearrangement links TRBV21-1 to TRBJ2-3; the D call of TRBD1 is as the table states it, not checked on the DNA. TRBV21-1 corresponds to a pseudogene. This CDR3 comprises 18 residues. DNA for the CDR3: TGTGCCAGCAGCAATACCTCAAATACAGGGGCTAGCACAGATACGCAGTATTTT. As protein: CASSNTSNTGASTDTQYF.

V usage is TRBV6-5 and J usage is TRBJ2-3, with D hard to call. Germline CDR1 is MNHEY and CDR2 is SVGAGI. The CDR3 is 11 amino acids. Deletions cut 8 bases from V and 7 bases from J, with 10 bases between. CDR3 sequence reads: CASAERNTQYF. DNA of the CDR3: TGTGCCAGCGCCGAACGGAATACGCAGTATTTT.

This clonotype was seen a single time. The chain is built from TRBV2 and TRBJ1-4; 9 bases agree with TRBD1. The length of the CDR3 is 15 residues. V dropped 7 bases and J dropped 6; count of bases not matched to a gene: 9. In germline, CDR1 is SNHLY, CDR2 FYNNEI. CDR3 in amino acids: CASTILQGAYEKLFF. The CDR3 nucleotides read TGTGCCAGCACCATTTTACAGGGGGCTTATGAAAAACTGTTTTTT.

Only a few counts were recorded for this clonotype. The genes are TRBV28 and TRBJ2-7; TRBD1 matches at 7 bases. The CDR3 totals 15 residues. CDR1 is MDHEN, CDR2 SYDVKM, per germline. Trimming took 5 bases from V and 6 from J; bases not matched to a gene: 13. The CDR3 DNA sequence: TGTGCCAGCAGTAGAGGACAGGCAGTTTCGGGCGAGCAGTACTTC. It is translated as CASSRGQAVSGEQYF.

This clonotype was recorded once. Just one base apart from a much larger clone, this may be a read error. V gene TRBV7-2 combines with J gene TRBJ1-5; 8 bases fit TRBD1. CDR3 length: 15 residues. Germline V gene lookup returns CDR1 SGHTA and CDR2 FQGNSA. CDR3 DNA sequence: TGTGCCTGCAGCTTAGCGGTCAGGGGGCCTCAGCCCCAGCATTTT. Its protein product is CACSLAVRGPQPQHF.